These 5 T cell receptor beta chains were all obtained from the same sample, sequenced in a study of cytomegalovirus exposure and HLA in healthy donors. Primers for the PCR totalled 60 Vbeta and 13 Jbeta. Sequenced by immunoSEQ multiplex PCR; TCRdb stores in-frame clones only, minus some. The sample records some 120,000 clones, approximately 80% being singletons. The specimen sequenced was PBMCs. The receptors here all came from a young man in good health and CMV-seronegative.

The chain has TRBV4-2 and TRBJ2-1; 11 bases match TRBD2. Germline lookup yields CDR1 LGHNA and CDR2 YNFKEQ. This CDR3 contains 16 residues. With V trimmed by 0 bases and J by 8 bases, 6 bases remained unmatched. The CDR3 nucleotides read TGTGCCAGCAGCCAAGATCCTAGCGGGGGGAGGTATGAGCAGTTCTTC. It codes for CASSQDPSGGRYEQFF.

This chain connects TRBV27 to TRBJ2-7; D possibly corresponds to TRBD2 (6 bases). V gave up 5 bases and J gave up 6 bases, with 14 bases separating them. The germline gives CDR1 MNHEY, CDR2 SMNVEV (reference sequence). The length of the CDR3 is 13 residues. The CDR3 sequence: CASSPRLGLEQYF. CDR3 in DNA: TGTGCCAGCAGTCCAAGACTGGGACTCGAGCAGTACTTC.

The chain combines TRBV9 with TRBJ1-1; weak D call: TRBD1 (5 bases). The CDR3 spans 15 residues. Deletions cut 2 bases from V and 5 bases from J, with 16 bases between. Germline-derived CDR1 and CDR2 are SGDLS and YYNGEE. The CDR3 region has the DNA TGTGCCAGCAGCGTTGGGGATATTTGGACAACTGAAGCTTTCTTT. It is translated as CASSVGDIWTTEAFF.

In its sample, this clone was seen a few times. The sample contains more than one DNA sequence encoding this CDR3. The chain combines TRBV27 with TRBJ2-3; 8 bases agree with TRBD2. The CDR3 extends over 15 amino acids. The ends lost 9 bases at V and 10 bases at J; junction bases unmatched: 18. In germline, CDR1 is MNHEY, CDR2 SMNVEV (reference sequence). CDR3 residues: CASGEAGAPEGPQYF. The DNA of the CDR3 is TGTGCCAGTGGGGAAGCGGGGGCGCCCGAAGGGCCGCAGTATTTT.

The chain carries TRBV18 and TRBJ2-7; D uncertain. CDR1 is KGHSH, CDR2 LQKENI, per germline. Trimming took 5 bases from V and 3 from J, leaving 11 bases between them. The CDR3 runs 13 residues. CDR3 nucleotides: TGTGCCAGCTCAGCGACACGAAACTACGAGCAGTACTTC. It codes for CASSATRNYEQYF.